This TCR beta chain originates from a study of blood T cell repertoires in COVID-19. Overall study: Acute-phase and convalescent COVID-19 samples originated in the United States, Italy and Spain. PBMCs, B-cell-depleted T cells, or T cells provided the cDNA or gDNA that made up the material.

On this clone: This sample includes further DNA sequences coding for the same CDR3.

The CDR3 has 11 amino acids. Trimming shortened V by 0 bases and J by 7 bases, and 3 bases separated the two germline ends. CDR1 is SNHLY, CDR2 FYNNEI, per germline. In the source study's methods: Researchers report that nucleated cell counts were estimated from reference gene primer amplification. Using immunoSEQ multiplex PCR, the repertoire was profiled, and TCRdb retains in-frame clones only, with some absent. Clonal size and the V and J genes are those of that table, whereas D and trimming came from the DNA. The sample shows 220,000 or so clones, more than 65% of them seen only once. Specimen: peripheral blood. The clonotype was recovered from a woman older than 75 with acute or convalescent COVID-19. The chain links TRBV2 to TRBJ1-2; D unresolved. The CDR3 is CASSEARGYTF. In nucleotides, the CDR3 is TGTGCCAGCAGTGAAGCGCGTGGCTACACCTTC. The full variable domain, completed using reference TRBV2 and TRBJ1-2, is EPEVTQTPSHQVTQMGQEVILRCVPISNHLYFYWYRQILGQKVEFLVSFYNNEISEKSEIFDDQFSVERPDGSNFTLKIRSTKLEDSAMYFCASSEARGYTFGSGTRLTVV.